Presented here are 32 T cell receptor beta chains from one specimen sequenced in a study of regulatory T cells in long-lasting Graves disease. The TCR beta library used iRepertoire HTBI primers with Arm-PCR amplification of CDR3. TCRdb called the multiplex PCR reads again in MiXCR, with one record for every CDR3 protein. Altogether hundreds of thousands of distinct CDR3 sequences are present, more than 20% being singletons, with the ten largest covering 7% to 10%. Time point here: persistent/refractory GD, antithyroid drugs over 5 years with positive TRAb. The authors made the TCR library using RNA they extracted from PBMCs. This material consisted of peripheral blood mononuclear cells (PBMCs), taken when the disease was refractory, from a patient treated with antithyroid drugs. These receptors all come from a female donor with Graves disease.

Only a few counts were recorded for this clonotype. The gene calls are TRBV29-1 and TRBJ1-2; D might be TRBD1 (5 bases). The CDR3 has 13 residues. Per the germline V gene, CDR1 is SQVTM and CDR2 is ANQGSEA. V was clipped by 1 base and J by 0 bases, with 6 bases between them. In DNA, the CDR3 is TGCAGCGTTGAAGGAGGGGCTAACTATGGCTACACCTTC. Translation gives CSVEGGANYGYTF.

The CDR3 loop reads CASSQDNGAFGYTF. CDR3 nucleotide sequence: TGTGCCAGCAGCCAAGATAATGGGGCCTTTGGCTACACCTTC. The chain has TRBV4-2 and TRBJ1-2, with D maybe TRBD1 (5 bases). V was trimmed by 0 bases and J by 7 bases, leaving 12 bases between them. Germline CDR1 LGHNA, CDR2 YNFKEQ. The CDR3 has 14 amino acids.

This clonotype has a single count. This clone may be a read error of a much larger clone one base away. The chain recombines TRBV27 with TRBJ1-6, with 7 bases that match TRBD1. Germline loops: CDR1 MNHEY, CDR2 SMNVEV (reference sequence). The CDR3 is 14 amino acids. The CDR3 DNA reads as TGTGCCAACAGTTCCGGGACAGTTAATTCACCCCTCCACTTT. Its protein product is CANSSGTVNSPLHF.

This clonotype was recorded many times. The chain has TRBV4-1 and TRBJ2-7; D gene ambiguous. In germline, CDR1 is MGHRA, CDR2 YSYEKL. The CDR3 is 15 amino acids. The germline V and J ends were trimmed by 2 bases and 4 bases, with 15 bases remaining between them. The CDR3 DNA sequence: TGCGCCAGCAGCCAATCAATAACAGCTAGATACGAGCAGTACTTC. It codes for CASSQSITARYEQYF.

The chain links TRBV20-1 to TRBJ1-5, with D uncertain. The CDR3 contains 15 residues. Deletions cut 0 bases from V and 4 bases from J, with 13 bases between. The germline V gene has CDR1 DFQATT and CDR2 SNEGSKA (reference sequence). This chain's CDR3 is CSARDQLATNQPQHF. The DNA of the CDR3 is TGCAGTGCTAGAGATCAGTTGGCAACTAATCAGCCCCAGCATTTT.

This clonotype was seen ten or more times. The chain combines TRBV3-1 with TRBJ1-3; D is uncertain. Germline CDR1 reads LGHDT; CDR2 reads YNNKEL (reference sequence). CDR3 length equals 13 residues. The V gene lost 4 bases and the J gene lost 0 bases, with 4 bases spanning the gap. CDR3 loop: CASSRDSGNTIYF. The CDR3 region has the DNA TGTGCCAGCAGCCGGGACTCTGGAAACACCATATATTTT.

This clonotype has a count of ten or more. V gene TRBV5-1 combines with J gene TRBJ1-1; D not certain. Germline loops: CDR1 SGHRS, CDR2 YFSETQ. V was pared by 1 base and J by 3 bases, with 4 bases between. The CDR3 has 12 residues. CDR3 nucleotide sequence: TGCGCCAGCAGCTTGAAAGACACTGAAGCTTTCTTT. Protein product: CASSLKDTEAFF.

This chain joins TRBV20-1 and TRBJ2-7; D possibly corresponds to TRBD1 (5 bases). Germline lookup yields CDR1 DFQATT and CDR2 SNEGSKA (reference sequence). The CDR3 has 15 amino acids. Trimming took 3 bases from V and 2 from J, leaving 17 bases between them. CDR3 region: CSARLPGFPTYEQYF. The CDR3, as DNA: TGCAGTGCTAGGCTCCCAGGGTTCCCTACCTACGAGCAGTACTTC.

The chain employs TRBV19 and TRBJ1-5; no firm D call. Germline CDR1 LNHDA, CDR2 SQIVND (reference sequence). The CDR3 is made up of 16 amino acids. With 6 bases removed from V and 5 bases from J, the gap between germline ends came to 20 bases. CDR3 bases: TGTGCCAGTAGGCCGTCCGCAGTTATATTTTATCAGCCCCAGCATTTT. Amino acid sequence: CASRPSAVIFYQPQHF.

The CDR3, as DNA: TGTGCCAGCAGCTTACCTCAGGGCAACGAGCAGTACTTC. Its protein product is CASSLPQGNEQYF. The rearrangement uses TRBV7-3 and TRBJ2-7, with a tentative D call TRBD1 (5 bases). V lost 2 bases, J lost 5 bases, and 10 bases lay in between. The CDR3 is made up of 13 amino acids. Germline V lookup: CDR1 SGHTA, CDR2 FQGTGA.

The CDR3 reads CASSEGRIDYEQYF. CDR3 nucleotide sequence: TGTGCCAGCAGCGAAGGACGGATCGACTACGAGCAGTACTTC. The V call is TRBV7-8, the J call TRBJ2-7; D gene uncertain. The CDR3 consists of 14 residues. Germline-derived CDR1 and CDR2 are SGHVS and FQNEAQ. Trimming took off 5 bases at V and 3 bases at J, with 14 bases between the two ends.

Concerning this clonotype: A much larger clone differs from this one at a single base, so this may be a read error. The V call is TRBV18, the J call TRBJ2-7; TRBD1 or TRBD2 may be the D gene (5 bases each). The germline CDR1 and CDR2 sequences are KGHSH and LQKENI. The CDR3 spans 14 residues. Trimming stripped 3 bases from V and 2 bases from J, with 11 bases between. The CDR3 DNA reads as TGTGCCAGCTCACCTTCCGGGGCAACCTACGAGCAGTACTTC. It yields the protein CASSPSGATYEQYF.

This clonotype was seen many times. J is TRBJ1-1 and V is TRBV5-1; no firm D call. Germline V lookup: CDR1 SGHRS, CDR2 YFSETQ. The V gene lost 1 base and the J gene lost 4 bases, with 20 bases spanning the gap. This CDR3 spans 17 amino acids. The CDR3 loop is CASSLNSHKTVVTEAFF. In DNA form, the CDR3 reads TGCGCCAGCAGCTTGAATTCCCACAAGACCGTTGTCACTGAAGCTTTCTTT.

The gene calls are TRBV27 and TRBJ2-1, with 11 nucleotides matching TRBD2. Germline CDR1 MNHEY, CDR2 SMNVEV (reference sequence). The junction had 2 bases not matched to a gene; V was cut back by 3 bases and J by 7 bases. The CDR3 is 14 amino acids. The CDR3 here is CASSFTSGSNEQFF. Written as DNA, the CDR3 is TGTGCCAGCAGTTTTACTAGCGGGAGTAATGAGCAGTTCTTC.

This clonotype was recorded at least ten times. The chain carries TRBV11-2 and TRBJ1-6; the D gene is possibly TRBD1 (6 bases). Trimming left V 5 bases short and J 7 bases short, with 15 bases between. CDR1 is SGHAT and CDR2 is FQNNGV in the germline V gene. This CDR3 contains 15 residues. CDR3 nucleotide sequence: TGTGCCAGCAGCCCTAACGACAGGCGAAATTCACCCCTCCACTTT. The encoded protein is CASSPNDRRNSPLHF.

The V call is TRBV6-1, the J call TRBJ2-2; no clear D. The germline V gene has CDR1 MNHNS and CDR2 SASEGT. The CDR3 extends over 13 amino acids. V was clipped by 6 bases and J by 3 bases, with 8 bases between them. The CDR3 region is CASSLPYTGELFF. The CDR3 bases are TGTGCCAGCAGCCTACCTTACACCGGGGAGCTGTTTTTT.

The chain links TRBV28 to TRBJ2-4; D gene ambiguous. Germline V lookup: CDR1 MDHEN, CDR2 SYDVKM. CDR3 length: 17 amino acids. V was shortened by 1 base and J by 0 bases, with 13 bases between the two germline ends. CDR3 sequence reads: CASSLSLDPLAKNIQYF. The CDR3, as DNA: TGTGCCAGCAGTTTATCGCTTGACCCCTTAGCCAAAAACATTCAGTACTTC. Based on the CDR3 plus reference TRBV28 and TRBJ2-4, the full variable domain is DVKVTQSSRYLVKRTGEKVFLECVQDMDHENMFWYRQDPGLGLRLIYFSYDVKMKEKGDIPEGYSVSREKKERFSLILESASTNQTSMYLCASSLSLDPLAKNIQYFGAGTRLSVL.

This clonotype was seen many times. V gene TRBV6-5 combines with J gene TRBJ1-2; the match to TRBD1 covers 9 bases. Trimming took 4 bases from V and 0 from J; bases not matched to a gene: 3. The CDR3 contains 15 residues. Germline V gene data show CDR1 as MNHEY and CDR2 as SVGAGI. CDR3 amino acids: CASSSGQGPNYGYTF. In DNA, the CDR3 is TGTGCCAGCAGTTCGGGACAGGGACCTAACTATGGCTACACCTTC.

This clonotype was counted at least ten times. V usage is TRBV27 and J usage is TRBJ1-1; D possibly corresponds to TRBD1 (5 bases). CDR1 and CDR2 from the germline V gene are MNHEY and SMNVEV (reference sequence). The CDR3 runs 14 residues. V was shortened by 5 bases and J by 1 base, with 11 bases between the two germline ends. The CDR3 loop is CASSLGTTNTEAFF. The CDR3 nucleotides read TGTGCCAGCAGTCTAGGGACGACGAACACTGAAGCTTTCTTT.

V and J are TRBV5-6 and TRBJ2-5; the match to TRBD2 covers 13 bases. Germline V gene sequence: CDR1 SGHDT, CDR2 YYEEEE. The trim removed 4 bases at V and 2 bases at J, leaving 5 bases unmatched. The CDR3 totals 16 residues. As DNA, the CDR3 is TGTGCCAGCAGCCGGGGACTAGCGGGGATACAAGAGACCCAGTACTTC. Amino acids: CASSRGLAGIQETQYF. Variable domain in full (rest from reference TRBV5-6 and TRBJ2-5): DAGVTQSPTHLIKTRGQQVTLRCSPKSGHDTVSWYQQALGQGPQFIFQYYEEEERQRGNFPDRFSGHQFPNYSSELNVNALLLGDSALYLCASSRGLAGIQETQYFGPGTRLLVL.

Many counts were recorded for this clonotype. The chain couples TRBV6-1 to TRBJ1-1, with 9 bases matching TRBD1. V dropped 6 bases and J dropped 2; count of bases not matched to a gene: 16. Germline CDR1 reads MNHNS; CDR2 reads SASEGT. There are 18 residues in the CDR3. CDR3 in amino acids: CASSPGRRTGEGNTEAFF. CDR3 in DNA: TGTGCCAGCAGCCCCGGCCGAAGGACAGGGGAGGGAAACACTGAAGCTTTCTTT.

A few counts support this clonotype. The gene calls are TRBV27 and TRBJ2-6, with 7 bases aligning to TRBD1. Per germline, CDR1 MNHEY and CDR2 SMNVEV (reference sequence). The trim removed 5 bases at V and 0 bases at J, leaving 10 bases unmatched. The CDR3 contains 18 residues. CDR3 DNA sequence: TGTGCCAGCAGTGAACAGGGGATAGCGCACTCTGGGGCCAACGTCCTGACTTTC. It is translated as CASSEQGIAHSGANVLTF. Based on the CDR3 plus reference TRBV27 and TRBJ2-6, the full variable domain is EAQVTQNPRYLITVTGKKLTVTCSQNMNHEYMSWYRQDPGLGLRQIYYSMNVEVTDKGDVPEGYKVSRKEKRNFPLILESPSPNQTSLYFCASSEQGIAHSGANVLTFGAGSRLTVL.

This clonotype was recorded at least ten times. This chain links TRBV28 with TRBJ1-6; 7 nucleotides match TRBD1. With V trimmed by 6 bases and J by 2 bases, 4 bases remained unmatched. This CDR3 has 15 amino acids. The germline gives CDR1 MDHEN, CDR2 SYDVKM. Written as DNA, the CDR3 is TGTGCCAGCAGACGACAGGGTGCCTATAATTCACCCCTCCACTTT. It encodes CASRRQGAYNSPLHF.

The table lists this clonotype with a few counts. The chain has TRBV7-9 and TRBJ1-1, with TRBD1 identical over 10 bases. The CDR3 is made up of 15 amino acids. Germline CDR1 and CDR2: SEHNR and FQNEAQ (reference sequence). V shed 3 bases, J shed 5 bases, and the junction held 6 bases outside the gene matches. The CDR3 protein is CASSFGTGVGTEAFF. The DNA for the CDR3 is TGTGCCAGCAGCTTCGGGACAGGGGTGGGAACTGAAGCTTTCTTT.

This clonotype was seen more than once but under ten times. This chain links TRBV4-3 with TRBJ2-7; the match to TRBD1 covers 9 bases. CDR3 length: 13 amino acids. Per the germline V gene, CDR1 is LGHNA and CDR2 is YSLEER. The ends lost 8 bases at V and 6 bases at J; junction bases unmatched: 8. CDR3 sequence reads: CASGDRARGEQYF. CDR3 nucleotides: TGCGCCAGCGGGGACAGGGCGCGGGGCGAGCAGTACTTC.

The J gene is TRBJ2-3, the V gene TRBV2, with a possible D match to TRBD1 (7 bases). CDR3 size: 14 residues. Germline lookup yields CDR1 SNHLY and CDR2 FYNNEI. Trimming took 10 bases from V and 4 from J, leaving 18 bases between them. The CDR3 sequence is CATPGQRVADTQYF. The CDR3 nucleotides read TGTGCCACCCCGGGACAGCGGGTTGCAGATACGCAGTATTTT.

This clonotype was detected only once. This chain joins TRBV27 and TRBJ1-5, with 9 bases aligning to TRBD1. This CDR3 has 17 amino acids. CDR1 is MNHEY and CDR2 is SMNVEV in the germline V gene (reference sequence). V was pared by 5 bases and J by 5 bases, with 13 bases of the junction left unmatched. The CDR3 bases are TGTGCCAGCAGTACGAAAACGGGACAGGGAGGCCATCAGCCCCAGCATTTT. It codes for CASSTKTGQGGHQPQHF.

This clonotype was detected only a few times. The CDR3 here is CASSAGPGLIQETQYF. Here the CDR3 DNA reads TGTGCCAGCAGTGCTGGACCGGGACTTATTCAAGAGACCCAGTACTTC. The chain uses TRBV2 and TRBJ2-5, with D tentatively TRBD2 (6 bases). Germline V gene sequence: CDR1 SNHLY, CDR2 FYNNEI. Trimming shortened V by 4 bases and J by 2 bases, and 17 bases separated the two germline ends. This CDR3 comprises 16 residues.

V and J are TRBV5-1 and TRBJ2-2, with D unclear. The germline V gene encodes CDR1 SGHRS and CDR2 YFSETQ. V lost 0 bases and J 0 bases, leaving 9 bases between the germline ends. The CDR3 has 16 amino acids. CDR3 DNA: TGCGCCAGCAGCTTGGGAGCATCGGCGAACACCGGGGAGCTGTTTTTT. This gives the protein CASSLGASANTGELFF.

This clonotype has a count of ten or more. CDR3 bases: TGTGCCAGCAGTAGGAGGAGGGATCGAATGAACACTGAAGCTTTCTTT. Residues: CASSRRRDRMNTEAFF. This chain joins TRBV6-1 and TRBJ1-1, with D unclear. Germline V gives CDR1 MNHNS, CDR2 SASEGT. Trimming cost V 5 bases and J 0 bases, with 16 bases left between them. The CDR3 consists of 16 residues.

This clonotype was counted a few times. The chain links TRBV20-1 to TRBJ1-5; tentatively, D is TRBD1 (6 bases). This CDR3 has 13 residues. Between the trimmed V and J ends, which lost 4 bases and 1 base, there was a span of 8 bases. Germline V lookup: CDR1 DFQATT, CDR2 SNEGSKA (reference sequence). In DNA form, the CDR3 reads TGCAGTGCTAACGGGGGCAGCAATCAGCCCCAGCATTTT. Its protein is CSANGGSNQPQHF.

This clonotype was seen more than once but under ten times. J is TRBJ1-5 and V is TRBV20-1; 7 positions agree with TRBD1. After removal of 3 bases from V and 3 bases from J, the junction contained 2 bases not matched to a gene. CDR3 length: 13 residues. Looked up from germline, CDR1 is DFQATT and CDR2 is SNEGSKA (reference sequence). CDR3: CSARGQTNQPQHF. The CDR3 DNA reads TGCAGTGCTAGGGGACAGACCAATCAGCCCCAGCATTTT.